The 9 T cell receptor beta chains below all came from one sample that was sequenced in a study of kidney transplant recipient with SARS-CoV-2 infection. TCRdb re-analysed the reads in MiXCR, keeping a single row per CDR3 protein. The sample lists fewer than 250,000 distinct CDR3 sequences; 29% were seen once. Material: a blood sample, obtained at baseline and between days 110 and 120 from a kidney transplant recipient. The receptors shown here come from a male patient between 25 and 39 years old who had COVID-19 and was a kidney transplant recipient. Some T cells may trace back to the graft donor.

This clonotype was detected ten times or more. The rearrangement links TRBV27 to TRBJ1-2; 7 bases align to TRBD1. This CDR3 has 14 amino acids. Germline CDR1 MNHEY, CDR2 SMNVEV (reference sequence). V trimming: 2 bases; J trimming: 4 bases; junction bases outside the gene matches: 4. DNA for the CDR3: TGTGCCAGCAGTTTAAGGGGGCAGGGCTATGGCTACACCTTC. Its protein is CASSLRGQGYGYTF.

This clonotype has a handful of counts. The genes are TRBV30 and TRBJ2-1, with a possible D match to TRBD2 (6 bases). CDR3 length: 14 residues. The V end was cut by 3 bases, the J end by 5 bases, with 14 bases between. The germline gives CDR1 GTSNPN, CDR2 SVGIG (reference sequence). CDR3 sequence reads: CAWRTRTTNNEQFF. CDR3 in DNA: TGTGCCTGGAGAACCCGGACTACCAACAATGAGCAGTTCTTC.

Regarding this clonotype: A much larger clonotype is one base distant, so this may be a read error. V is TRBV24-1 and J is TRBJ2-2; D might be TRBD1 (6 bases). The germline V and J ends were trimmed by 1 base and 6 bases, with 17 bases remaining between them. The CDR3 consists of 17 residues. Germline loops: CDR1 KGHDR, CDR2 SFDVKD. CDR3 nucleotide sequence: TGTGCCACCAGTGATTTCAGGGGCGGGTTTAACGCCGGGGAGCTGTTTTTT. It codes for CATSDFRGGFNAGELFF.

This clonotype was picked up many times. J is TRBJ1-2 and V is TRBV11-3; weak D call: TRBD1 (6 bases). This CDR3 comprises 15 residues. From germline, CDR1 is SGHNT and CDR2 YENEEA. V shed 0 bases and J shed 6 bases, with 14 bases lying between them. Written as DNA, the CDR3 is TGTGCCAGCAGCTTAGAACGGGACACGATGGATGGCTACACCTTC. It specifies CASSLERDTMDGYTF. Variable domain in full (rest from reference TRBV11-3 and TRBJ1-2): EAGVVQSPRYKIIEKKQPVAFWCNPISGHNTLYWYLQNLGQGPELLIRYENEEAVDDSQLPKDRFSAERLKGVDSTLKIQPAELGDSAVYLCASSLERDTMDGYTFGSGTRLTVV.

At least ten counts were recorded for this clonotype. The rearrangement joins TRBV3-2 to TRBJ2-7; no DNA check was done on the table's D call, TRBD1. TRBV3-2 is flagged as a pseudogene. The CDR3 length is 13 residues. The CDR3 region has the DNA TGTGCCAGCAGCCAGACGGGGGGGAACGAGCAGTACTTC. Translating gives CASSQTGGNEQYF.

Comment on this clonotype: One end of the junction does not line up with germline, which may come from a read error. The chain employs TRBV11-3 and TRBJ1-3; D is undetermined. Looked up from germline, CDR1 is SGHNT and CDR2 is YENEEA. This CDR3 is built from 16 residues. CDR3 coding DNA: TGTGCCAGCAGCTTAGCTGGAAGGATTTCTGGAAACACCGTATATTTT. Residues: CASSLAGRISGNTVYF.

This clonotype was seen at least ten times. This chain uses TRBV7-9 with TRBJ2-5; D remains ambiguous. The CDR3 sequence is 15 residues long. CDR1 is SEHNR and CDR2 is FQNEAQ in the germline V gene (reference sequence). The germline V and J ends were trimmed by 1 base and 0 bases, with 9 bases remaining between them. The CDR3 DNA reads TGTGCCAGCAGCTTAGACTCCGGGTACCAAGAGACCCAGTACTTC. It translates to CASSLDSGYQETQYF.

Remarks on this clonotype: This may come from a read error, since a much larger clone is one base off. The CDR3 nucleotides read TGTGTCAGCAGCTTCTACATCGGGGTTGGCAGGGGGCCCGAGACCCAGTACTTC. Its protein product is CVSSFYIGVGRGPETQYF. The chain recombines TRBV7-6 with TRBJ2-5, with 8 bases matching TRBD1. The CDR3 has 18 residues. Germline CDR1 reads SGHVS; CDR2 reads FNYEAQ.

The V gene is TRBV5-4, the J gene TRBJ2-1, with D tentatively TRBD1 (5 bases). The CDR3 runs to 17 residues. Trimming removed 4 bases from V and 6 bases from J, with 23 bases in between. CDR1 SGHNT and CDR2 YYREEE come from the germline V gene (reference sequence). CDR3 region: CASSTEPPGISGNEQFF. For the CDR3, the DNA is TGTGCCAGCAGCACGGAGCCCCCAGGGATATCCGGCAATGAGCAGTTCTTC.